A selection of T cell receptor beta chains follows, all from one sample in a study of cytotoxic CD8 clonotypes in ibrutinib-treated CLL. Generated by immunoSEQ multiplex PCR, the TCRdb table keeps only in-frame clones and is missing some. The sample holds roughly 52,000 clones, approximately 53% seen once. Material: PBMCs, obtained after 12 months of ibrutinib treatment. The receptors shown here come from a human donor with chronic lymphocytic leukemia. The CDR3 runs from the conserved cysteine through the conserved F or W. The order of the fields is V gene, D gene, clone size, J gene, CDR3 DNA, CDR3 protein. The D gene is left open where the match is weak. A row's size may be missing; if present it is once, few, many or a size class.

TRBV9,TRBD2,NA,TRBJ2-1,TGTGCCAGCAGCGTAGGACTAGCGGGTTTCAATGAGCAGCTCTTC,CASSVGLAGFNEQLF
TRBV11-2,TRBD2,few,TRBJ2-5,TGTGCCAGCAGCTTTCCGGGACTAGCGGGACGTGAGACCCAGTACTTC,CASSFPGLAGRETQYF
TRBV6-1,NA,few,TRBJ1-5,TGTGCCAGCAGTGACGGCATCGAGGGTAGTCAGCCCCAGCATTTT,CASSDGIEGSQPQHF
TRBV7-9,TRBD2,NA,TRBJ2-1,TGTGCCAGCACCTCTGACGTAGCGGGAGTTAGCTATGAGCAGTTCTTC,CASTSDVAGVSYEQFF
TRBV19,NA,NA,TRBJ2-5,TGTGCCAATGAATGGGGCCAAGAGACCCAGTACTTC,CANEWGQETQYF
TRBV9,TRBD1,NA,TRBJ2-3,TGTGCCAGCAGCGCCGACAGGGGGCGGACAGATACGCAGTATTTT,CASSADRGRTDTQYF
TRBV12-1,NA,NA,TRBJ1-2,TGTGCCAGCAGCTTTGATTTTCCAGGGAGGAGTTGGGGCTACACCTTC,CASSFDFPGRSWGYTF
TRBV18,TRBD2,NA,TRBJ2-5,TGTGCCAGCTCACCCGGACTAGCGGGGCAAGAGACCCAGTACTTC,CASSPGLAGQETQYF
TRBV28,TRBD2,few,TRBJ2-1,TGTGCCAGCCAGACTAGCGGGAGGGCGAATGAGCAGTTCTTC,CASQTSGRANEQFF
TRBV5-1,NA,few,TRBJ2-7,TGCGCCAGCAGGGGGGACCGCTCGAGCTACGAGCAGTACTTC,CASRGDRSSYEQYF
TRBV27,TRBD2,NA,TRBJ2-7,TGTGCCAGCAGTCAACAAAGCGGGAGGTACGAGCAGTACTTC,CASSQQSGRYEQYF
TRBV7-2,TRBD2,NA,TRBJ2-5,TGTGCCAGCGGGCGGGGCCCGGGAGGGGAGACCCAGTACTTC,CASGRGPGGETQYF
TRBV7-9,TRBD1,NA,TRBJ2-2,TGTGCCAGCAGCCCCCACAGGGGAGACACCGGGGAGCTGTTTTTT,CASSPHRGDTGELFF
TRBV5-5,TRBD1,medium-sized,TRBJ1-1,TGTGCCAGCAGCTCCTTCACAGGGGTGAACACTGAAGCTTTCTTT,CASSSFTGVNTEAFF
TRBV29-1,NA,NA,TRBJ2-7,TGCAGCGTTGAGGGGCGGATCCCGTCCTACGAGCAGTACTTC,CSVEGRIPSYEQYF
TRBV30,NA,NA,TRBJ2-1,TGTGCCTGGGGGAAGGGGGGAAACTACAATGAGCAGTTCTTC,CAWGKGGNYNEQFF
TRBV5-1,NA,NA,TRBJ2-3,TGCGCCAGCAGCTTGGGAAGGGAGACAGATACGCAGTATTTT,CASSLGRETDTQYF
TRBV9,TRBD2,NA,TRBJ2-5,TGTGCCAGCAGCGTTGGCGGGAGGGCCGAAGAGACCCAGTACTTC,CASSVGGRAEETQYF
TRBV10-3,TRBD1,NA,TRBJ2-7,TGTGCCATCAGTAAAACCGGGACAGGGGAAGGCTACGAGCAGTACTTC,CAISKTGTGEGYEQYF
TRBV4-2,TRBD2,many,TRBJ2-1,TGTGCCAGCAGCTTGGGCGGTCTAGCGGGTGTCTACAATGAGCAGTTCTTC,CASSLGGLAGVYNEQFF
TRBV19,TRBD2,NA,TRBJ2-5,TGTGCCAGTAGTCCGAGGGAGGGACCCGCGGAGACCCAGTACTTC,CASSPREGPAETQYF
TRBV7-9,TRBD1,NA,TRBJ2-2,TGTGCCAGCAGTTCCGGGACAGGGGATACCGGGGAGCTGTTTTTT,CASSSGTGDTGELFF
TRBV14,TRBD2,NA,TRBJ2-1,TGTGCCAGCAGCCCGAGACTAGCGGGAGGGTTCTACAATGAGCAGTTCTTC,CASSPRLAGGFYNEQFF
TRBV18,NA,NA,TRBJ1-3,TGTGCCAGCTCACCGGGAAACACCATATATTTT,CASSPGNTIYF
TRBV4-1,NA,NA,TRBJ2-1,TGCGCCAGCAGCCAAGTGGAGGTCTACAATGAGCAGTTCTTC,CASSQVEVYNEQFF
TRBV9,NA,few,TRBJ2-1,TGTGCCAGCAGCGTAGACGCGGGGTCAAGCTCCTACAATGAGCAGTTCTTC,CASSVDAGSSSYNEQFF
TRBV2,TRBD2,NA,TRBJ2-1,TGTGCCAGCAGTAACGAAGCGGGAGGGCCCTACAATGAGCAGTTCTTC,CASSNEAGGPYNEQFF
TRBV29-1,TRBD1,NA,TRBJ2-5,TGCAGCGTGCTGACAGGGGAAGAGACCCAGTACTTC,CSVLTGEETQYF
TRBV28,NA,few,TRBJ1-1,TGTGCCAGCAGTTTGGTGAACACTGAAGCTTTCTTT,CASSLVNTEAFF
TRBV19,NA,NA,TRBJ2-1,TGTGCCAGTAGTTTGGTTTTGCACAATGAGCAGTTCTTC,CASSLVLHNEQFF
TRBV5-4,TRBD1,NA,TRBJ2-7,TGTGCCAGCAGCTTGAGAGGGACAGGGGTTGAGCAGTACTTC,CASSLRGTGVEQYF
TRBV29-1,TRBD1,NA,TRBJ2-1,TGCAGCGTTGTGGAGGACAGAGGGGGCGATGAGCAGTTCTTC,CSVVEDRGGDEQFF
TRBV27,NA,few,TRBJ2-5,TGTGCCAGCAGTTTATTAGGTGGGAGAGAGACCCAGTACTTC,CASSLLGGRETQYF
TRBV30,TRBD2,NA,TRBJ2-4,TGTGCCTGGAGCGGCACTAGCGTGGTCAGCAAAAACATTCAGTACTTC,CAWSGTSVVSKNIQYF
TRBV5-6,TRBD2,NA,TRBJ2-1,TGTGCCAGCAGATCGTTTAGCGGGATCTCCTACAATGAGCAGTTCTTC,CASRSFSGISYNEQFF
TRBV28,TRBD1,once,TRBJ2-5,TGTGCCAGCAGCACGGGACAGCAAGAGACCCAGTACTTC,CASSTGQQETQYF
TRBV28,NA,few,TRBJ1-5,TGTGCCAGCACCTACCGGACAGTCAATCAGCCCCAGCATTTT,CASTYRTVNQPQHF
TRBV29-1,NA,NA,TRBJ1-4,TGCAGCGTTGTATGGGGCAGGAGTGTGCGGAGTGAAAAACTGTTTTTT,CSVVWGRSVRSEKLFF
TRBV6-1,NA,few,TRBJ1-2,TGTGCCAGCAGTGAAGAGGCCGGGTGGGGCTACACCTTC,CASSEEAGWGYTF
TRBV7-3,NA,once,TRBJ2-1,TGTGCCAGCAGCGCAACTGGGGGCCCCGCCTCTTACAATGAGCAGTTCTTC,CASSATGGPASYNEQFF
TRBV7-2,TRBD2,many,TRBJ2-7,TGTGCCAGCAGCTTAGCGTCGGGAGGGATCTCCTACGAGCAGTACTTC,CASSLASGGISYEQYF
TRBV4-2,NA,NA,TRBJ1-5,TGTGCCAGCAGCCAATCGGGCGGACAGCCCCAGCATTTT,CASSQSGGQPQHF
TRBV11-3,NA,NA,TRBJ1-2,TGTGCCAGCAGCTTAGACAGGGGTGGCTACACCTTC,CASSLDRGGYTF
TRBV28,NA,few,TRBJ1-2,TGTGCCAGCAGTGCCCTGGTAAATAACTATGGCTACACCTTC,CASSALVNNYGYTF
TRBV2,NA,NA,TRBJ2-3,TGTGCCAGCACGCGATCTGGACAAACAGATACGCAGTATTTT,CASTRSGQTDTQYF
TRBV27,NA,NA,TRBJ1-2,TGTGCCAGCAGTATAGGACCGACACCTTCTAACTATGGCTACACCTTC,CASSIGPTPSNYGYTF
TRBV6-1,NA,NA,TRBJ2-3,TGTGCCAGCGGGGGTAGCGTCACAGATACGCAGTATTTT,CASGGSVTDTQYF
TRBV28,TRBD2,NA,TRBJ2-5,TGTGCCAGCATCCGAGCGGGAATGGTGGAGACCCAGTACTTC,CASIRAGMVETQYF
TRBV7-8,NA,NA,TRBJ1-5,TGTGCCAGCAGCTTTTCCGGCCCAGGGTCCTACAATCAGCCCCAGCATTTT,CASSFSGPGSYNQPQHF
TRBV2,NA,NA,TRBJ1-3,TGTGCCAGCAAGACGGAGGTCTCTGGAAACACCATATATTTT,CASKTEVSGNTIYF
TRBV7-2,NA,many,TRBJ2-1,TGTGCCAGCAGCCAAGATACACAGTCTCAGGGGAATGAGCAGTTCTTC,CASSQDTQSQGNEQFF
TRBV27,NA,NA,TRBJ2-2,TGTGCCAGCAGTTTGCTGCAGGGGACCGGGGAGCTGTTTTTT,CASSLLQGTGELFF
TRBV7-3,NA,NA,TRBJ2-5,TGTGCCAGCAGCTTAACGATCGATGAGACCCAGTACTTC,CASSLTIDETQYF